This TCR beta chain was profiled in a study of long-term antiretroviral therapy in people with HIV. The assay used was immunoSEQ (version v3.0), run at survey level. Profiling relied on immunoSEQ multiplex PCR, and the TCRdb table lists in-frame clones only, not all of them. The data show 20,000 to 30,000 clones, with 70% to 90% seen just once and approximately 9.2% held by the top ten. Two or more post-ART PBMC samples, plus at least one pre-ART sample, were available for each donor. HIV-positive participants were all treated in the United States. V was cut by 5 bases and J by 1 base, with 8 bases left in between. The CDR3 spans 14 residues. Germline values: CDR1 SGHNT, CDR2 YENEEA. Study outcomes and limitations: Increased diversity was seen after ART, yet it remained lower than in transplant donor controls.

About this clone: Antigen specificity is unknown.

The source was unsorted PBMCs, collected 4.8 to 5 years after starting antiretroviral therapy. The gene calls are TRBV11-3 and TRBJ2-2, with D possibly TRBD1 on 6 matching bases. This TCR derives from a man in his forties with HIV. The CDR3 bases are TGTGCCAGCAGCCGAGGGGGGAACACCGGGGAGCTGTTTTTT. Translating gives CASSRGGNTGELFF.